This T cell receptor (beta chain) originates from a study of graft-versus-host responses after intestinal transplantation. About the research overall: All recipients got anti-thymocyte globulin induction, then tacrolimus and steroids for 2 to 4 years.

This table comes from immunoSEQ multiplex PCR, and its TCRdb copy is limited to in-frame clones, with some not included. The sample carries tens of thousands of clones, 90% to 95% recorded once. Overall study findings and caveats: Detected in recipient marrow were GvH clones, some of which were first observed in ileum or blood. The presence of high graft-versus-host to host-versus-graft clonal ratios in allografts characterized patients with graft-donor T cell macrochimerism.

Regarding this clone: Antigen: not known.

Germline V CDR1 and CDR2: ENHRY, SYGVKD. Trimming cost V 0 bases and J 4 bases, with 22 bases left between them. The CDR3 runs 19 residues. The TCR comes from a human donor who received an intestinal transplant. V usage is TRBV10-3 and J usage is TRBJ2-1, with a weak D call TRBD2 (5 bases). Here the sequenced sample was unstimulated CD8+ T cells sorted from spleen or lymph node cells, taken before intestinal transplant. CDR3 in DNA: TGTGCCATCAGTGAGTCGAGGGTGGACGTCCCTAACCCTTACAATGAGCAGTTCTTC. Protein sequence: CAISESRVDVPNPYNEQFF.